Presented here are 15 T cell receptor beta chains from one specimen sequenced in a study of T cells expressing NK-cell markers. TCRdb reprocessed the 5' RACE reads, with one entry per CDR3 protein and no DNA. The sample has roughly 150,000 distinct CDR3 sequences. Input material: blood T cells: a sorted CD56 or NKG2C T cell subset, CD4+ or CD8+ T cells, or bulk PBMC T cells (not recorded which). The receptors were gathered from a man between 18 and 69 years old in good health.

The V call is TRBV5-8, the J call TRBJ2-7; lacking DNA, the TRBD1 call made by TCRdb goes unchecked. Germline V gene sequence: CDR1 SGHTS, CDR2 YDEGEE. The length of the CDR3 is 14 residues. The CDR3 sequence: CASSLPGETYEQYF.

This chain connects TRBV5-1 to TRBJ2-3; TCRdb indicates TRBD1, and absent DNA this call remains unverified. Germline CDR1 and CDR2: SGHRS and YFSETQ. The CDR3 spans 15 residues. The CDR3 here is CASSLWGQSTDTQYF. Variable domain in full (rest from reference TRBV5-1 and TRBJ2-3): KAGVTQTPRYLIKTRGQQVTLSCSPISGHRSVSWYQQTPGQGLQFLFEYFSETQRNKGNFPGRFSGRQFSNSRSEMNVSTLELGDSALYLCASSLWGQSTDTQYFGPGTRLTVL.

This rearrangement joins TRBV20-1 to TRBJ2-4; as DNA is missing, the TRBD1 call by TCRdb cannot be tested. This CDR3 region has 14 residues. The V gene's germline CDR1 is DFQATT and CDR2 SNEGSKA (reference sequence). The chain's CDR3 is CSARHRDSKNIQYF.

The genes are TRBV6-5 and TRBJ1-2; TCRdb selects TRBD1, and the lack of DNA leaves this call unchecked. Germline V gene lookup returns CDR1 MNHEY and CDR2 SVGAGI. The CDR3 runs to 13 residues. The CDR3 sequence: CASSYAPSGGYTF.

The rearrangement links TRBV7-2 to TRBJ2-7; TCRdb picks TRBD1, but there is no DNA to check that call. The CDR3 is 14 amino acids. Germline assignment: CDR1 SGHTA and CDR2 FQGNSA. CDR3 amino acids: CASSSGRGAREQYF.

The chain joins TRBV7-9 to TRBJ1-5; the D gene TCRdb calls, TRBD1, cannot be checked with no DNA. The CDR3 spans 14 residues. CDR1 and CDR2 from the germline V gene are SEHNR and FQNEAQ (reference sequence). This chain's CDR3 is CASSQGQSDQPQHF.

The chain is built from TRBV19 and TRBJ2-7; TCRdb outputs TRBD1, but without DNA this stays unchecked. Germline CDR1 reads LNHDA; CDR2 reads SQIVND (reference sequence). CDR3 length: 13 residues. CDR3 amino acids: CASSPGVLYEQYF. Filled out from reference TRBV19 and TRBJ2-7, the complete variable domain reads DGGITQSPKYLFRKEGQNVTLSCEQNLNHDAMYWYRQDPGQGLRLIYYSQIVNDFQKGDIAEGYSVSREKKESFPLTVTSAQKNPTAFYLCASSPGVLYEQYFGPGTRLTVT.

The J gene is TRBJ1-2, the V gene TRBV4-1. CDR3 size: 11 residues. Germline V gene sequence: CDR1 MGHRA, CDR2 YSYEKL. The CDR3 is CASSQEYGYTF.

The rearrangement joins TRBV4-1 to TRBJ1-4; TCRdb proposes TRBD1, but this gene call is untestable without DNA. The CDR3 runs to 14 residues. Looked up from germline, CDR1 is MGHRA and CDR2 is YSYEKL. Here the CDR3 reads CASSQSGHSEKLFF.

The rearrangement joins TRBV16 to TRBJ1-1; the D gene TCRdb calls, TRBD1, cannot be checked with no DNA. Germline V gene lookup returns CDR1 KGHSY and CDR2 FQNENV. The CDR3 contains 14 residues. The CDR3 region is CASSQSQGWTEAFF.

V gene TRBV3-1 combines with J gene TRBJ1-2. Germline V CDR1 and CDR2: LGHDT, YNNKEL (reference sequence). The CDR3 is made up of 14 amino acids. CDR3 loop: CASTRVPDGYGYTF.

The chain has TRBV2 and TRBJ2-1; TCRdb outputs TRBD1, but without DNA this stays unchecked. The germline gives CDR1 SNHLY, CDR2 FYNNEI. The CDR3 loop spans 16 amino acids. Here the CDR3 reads CASSHASDRGSIEQFF.

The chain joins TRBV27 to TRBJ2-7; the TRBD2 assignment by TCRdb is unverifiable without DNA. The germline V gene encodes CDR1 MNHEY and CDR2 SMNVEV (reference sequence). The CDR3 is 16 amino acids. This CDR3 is CASRKTLAGGSNEQYF.

CDR3 loop: CSVEDRGGSYNEQFF. The V call is TRBV29-1, the J call TRBJ2-1; TCRdb's D gene call, TRBD1, goes unchecked for lack of DNA. Per the germline V gene, CDR1 is SQVTM and CDR2 is ANQGSEA. The CDR3 has 15 residues.

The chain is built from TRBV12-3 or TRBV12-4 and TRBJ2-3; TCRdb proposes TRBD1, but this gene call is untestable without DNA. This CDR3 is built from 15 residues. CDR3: CASSLADSGADTQYF.